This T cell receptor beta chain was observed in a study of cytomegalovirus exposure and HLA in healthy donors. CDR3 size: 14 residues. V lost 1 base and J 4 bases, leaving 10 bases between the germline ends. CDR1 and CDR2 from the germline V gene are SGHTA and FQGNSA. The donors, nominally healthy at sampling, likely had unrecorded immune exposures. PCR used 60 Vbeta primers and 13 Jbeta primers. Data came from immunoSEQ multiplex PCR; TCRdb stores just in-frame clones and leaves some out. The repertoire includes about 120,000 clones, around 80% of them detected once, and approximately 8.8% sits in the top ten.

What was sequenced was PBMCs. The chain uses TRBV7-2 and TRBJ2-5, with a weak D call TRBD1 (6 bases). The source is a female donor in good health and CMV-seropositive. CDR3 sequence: CASSLGVRGETQYF. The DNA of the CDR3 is TGTGCCAGCAGCTTAGGGGTCAGGGGAGAGACCCAGTACTTC.